Shown below are 21 T cell receptor beta chains from a single sample sequenced in a study of identifying expanded T cells in peripheral blood. Assay used: immunoSEQ multiplex PCR; TCRdb lists only in-frame clones, some missing. The table records fewer than 85,000 clones, 84% of them present only once. The specimen sequenced was blood. The receptor source for this set is a person aged 18 to 75 in good health.

This chain uses TRBV11-3 with TRBJ1-2; a possible D gene is TRBD1 (5 bases). This CDR3 comprises 14 residues. Germline CDR1 reads SGHNT; CDR2 reads YENEEA. V lost 0 bases, J lost 4 bases, and 9 bases lay in between. In nucleotides, the CDR3 is TGTGCCAGCAGCTTAGAACTGGGGACCTATGGCTACACCTTC. Translating it yields CASSLELGTYGYTF.

The chain couples TRBV2 to TRBJ2-7; D perhaps matches TRBD1 (6 bases). With 6 bases removed from V and 7 bases from J, the gap between germline ends came to 16 bases. The CDR3 has 13 amino acids. The germline CDR1 and CDR2 sequences are SNHLY and FYNNEI. Here the CDR3 DNA reads TGTGCCAGCAGCCCCCGGACAGTTATTGAGCAGTACTTC. It encodes CASSPRTVIEQYF.

V and J are TRBV20-1 and TRBJ2-7, with D hard to call. V was shortened by 6 bases and J by 2 bases, with 8 bases between the two germline ends. The CDR3 has 11 residues. Germline V gene data show CDR1 as DFQATT and CDR2 as SNEGSKA (reference sequence). The CDR3 coding sequence is TGCAGTGCAGGCGGCGCCTACGAGCAGTACTTC. Translating it yields CSAGGAYEQYF.

The chain recombines TRBV7-9 with TRBJ1-4; TRBD1 might be the D (6 bases). This CDR3 region has 16 residues. Germline V CDR1 and CDR2: SEHNR, FQNEAQ (reference sequence). V lost 0 bases and J lost 5, with 13 bases in between. CDR3 DNA: TGTGCCAGCAGCTTAGCCGGTGAGGGGGTAAATGAAAAACTGTTTTTT. Protein: CASSLAGEGVNEKLFF. The full variable domain, in which reference TRBV7-9 and TRBJ1-4 provide the parts outside the CDR3, is DTGVSQNPRHKITKRGQNVTFRCDPISEHNRLYWYRQTLGQGPEFLTYFQNEAQLEKSRLLSDRFSAERPKGSFSTLEIQRTEQGDSAMYLCASSLAGEGVNEKLFFGSGTQLSVL.

This sequence joins TRBV2 and TRBJ1-3; tentative D call: TRBD1 (5 bases). V dropped 1 base and J dropped 4 bases, with 8 bases sitting between them. CDR1 SNHLY and CDR2 FYNNEI come from the germline V gene. The CDR3 is 14 amino acids. CDR3 bases: TGTGCCAGCAGTGAAGTGACAGCCGGAAACACCATATATTTT. Translating gives CASSEVTAGNTIYF.

This chain uses TRBV28 with TRBJ2-4, with D possibly matching TRBD1 (6 bases). CDR1 MDHEN and CDR2 SYDVKM come from the germline V gene. Trimming stripped 5 bases from V and 9 bases from J, with 17 bases between. The CDR3 length is 14 residues. CDR3 loop: CASSPARTVGIQYF. CDR3 DNA sequence: TGTGCCAGCAGTCCTGCCCGGACAGTGGGCATTCAGTACTTC.

This sequence joins TRBV7-2 and TRBJ2-7; TRBD2 is a possible D gene (5 bases). The germline V gene encodes CDR1 SGHTA and CDR2 FQGNSA. This CDR3 has 12 residues. V lost 1 base to trimming and J lost 8 bases, with 9 bases between them. CDR3 coding DNA: TGTGCCAGCAGCTTAGTAAACGGGAAGCAGTACTTC. It is translated as CASSLVNGKQYF.

This chain uses TRBV5-1 with TRBJ2-7; the D gene is possibly TRBD2 (6 bases). CDR1 SGHRS and CDR2 YFSETQ come from the germline V gene. The CDR3 is 14 residues long. V lost 3 bases, J lost 1 base, and 11 bases lay in between. In DNA form, the CDR3 reads TGCGCCAGCAGCTCCCCTGGGGGGTCCTACGAGCAGTACTTC. Protein product: CASSSPGGSYEQYF.

The genes are TRBV21-1 and TRBJ2-5; the D call in the table, TRBD1, was not verified against the DNA. TRBV21-1 is a documented pseudogene. This CDR3 spans 13 amino acids. The DNA of the CDR3 is TGTGCCAGCAGTCACACAGGGGAAGAGACCCAGTACTTC. It specifies CASSHTGEETQYF.

The rearrangement uses TRBV9 and TRBJ2-5, with 13 bases that match TRBD2. CDR3 size: 16 residues. V gave up 3 bases and J gave up 4 bases; unmatched junction bases: 6. The germline gives CDR1 SGDLS, CDR2 YYNGEE. The chain's CDR3 is CASSEPGLAGTETQYF. The CDR3 nucleotides are TGTGCCAGCAGCGAGCCGGGACTAGCGGGAACAGAGACCCAGTACTTC.

The rearrangement uses TRBV2 and TRBJ2-2, with no clear D. Germline V gene lookup returns CDR1 SNHLY and CDR2 FYNNEI. The CDR3 runs to 19 residues. V was clipped by 3 bases and J by 2 bases, with 22 bases between them. The CDR3 region has the DNA TGTGCCAGCAGTGAGCATTTGAGCCCTCCGATTTTCAACACCGGGGAGCTGTTTTTT. This gives the protein CASSEHLSPPIFNTGELFF.

This chain connects TRBV27 to TRBJ2-1; D is possibly TRBD1 (6 bases). The CDR3 covers 16 residues. Deletions cut 6 bases from V and 0 bases from J, with 15 bases between. Germline V lookup: CDR1 MNHEY, CDR2 SMNVEV (reference sequence). The CDR3 region has the DNA TGTGCCAGCAGGCACCGACAGGCGAGCTCCTACAATGAGCAGTTCTTC. This encodes CASRHRQASSYNEQFF.

The chain employs TRBV25-1 and TRBJ1-1, with no clear D. Deletions cut 9 bases from V and 2 bases from J, with 16 bases between. This CDR3 is 14 amino acids long. Germline CDR1 MGHDK, CDR2 SYGVNS. CDR3 in DNA: TGTGCCAGTCAACCCCTGGGGTACAACACTGAAGCTTTCTTT. This translates into CASQPLGYNTEAFF. Full variable domain (remainder filled in from reference TRBV25-1 and TRBJ1-1): EADIYQTPRYLVIGTGKKITLECSQTMGHDKMYWYQQDPGMELHLIHYSYGVNSTEKGDLSSESTVSRIRTEHFPLTLESARPSHTSQYLCASQPLGYNTEAFFGQGTRLTVV.

The rearrangement uses TRBV27 and TRBJ2-1; tentative D call: TRBD2 (5 bases). V was shortened by 4 bases and J by 3 bases, with 19 bases between the two germline ends. The CDR3 extends over 17 amino acids. Germline V gene sequence: CDR1 MNHEY, CDR2 SMNVEV (reference sequence). CDR3 DNA sequence: TGTGCCAGCAGTTCTTGGGGTAGCGTCGACGGCTACAATGAGCAGTTCTTC. It specifies CASSSWGSVDGYNEQFF.

This chain joins TRBV19 and TRBJ2-3; D unclear. V dropped 3 bases and J dropped 1 base, with 2 bases sitting between them. CDR3 size: 12 residues. The germline V gene has CDR1 LNHDA and CDR2 SQIVND (reference sequence). The CDR3 coding sequence is TGTGCCAGTAGTATTGGCACAGATACGCAGTATTTT. It is translated as CASSIGTDTQYF.

V gene TRBV15 combines with J gene TRBJ1-2; D is undetermined. The CDR3 runs 14 residues. V lost 1 base, J lost 2 bases, and 8 bases lay in between. The germline gives CDR1 LNHNV, CDR2 YYDKDF (reference sequence). Written as DNA, the CDR3 is TGTGCCACCAGCAGAGGAGGCACCAACTATGGCTACACCTTC. It codes for CATSRGGTNYGYTF.

V and J are TRBV11-2 and TRBJ1-1; unclear D gene. With 3 bases removed from V and 3 bases from J, the gap between germline ends came to 8 bases. Germline CDR1 SGHAT, CDR2 FQNNGV. The CDR3 extends over 13 amino acids. The CDR3 DNA is TGTGCCAGCAGCTTTGGCCCGTACACTGAAGCTTTCTTT. Translation gives CASSFGPYTEAFF.

The genes are TRBV29-1 and TRBJ2-5; TRBD2 matches 11 bases. Germline V gives CDR1 SQVTM, CDR2 ANQGSEA. The CDR3 contains 15 residues. The J segment lost 2 bases and the V segment lost 6 bases, leaving 8 bases of the junction unmatched. The CDR3 is CSVDGTSGQQETQYF. In DNA, the CDR3 is TGCAGCGTCGACGGGACTAGCGGCCAACAAGAGACCCAGTACTTC.

This chain joins TRBV2 and TRBJ2-5; a possible D gene is TRBD1 (6 bases). V shed 5 bases and J shed 3 bases, with 10 bases lying between them. CDR1 is SNHLY and CDR2 is FYNNEI in the germline V gene. The CDR3 contains 13 residues. In nucleotides, the CDR3 is TGTGCCAGCAGTAAGGACAGTAAAGAGACCCAGTACTTC. It translates to CASSKDSKETQYF.

V usage is TRBV27 and J usage is TRBJ2-5; 9 nucleotides agree with TRBD2. Germline V gives CDR1 MNHEY, CDR2 SMNVEV (reference sequence). Unmatched junction bases numbered 4, after V lost 6 bases and J lost 2 bases. There are 14 residues in the CDR3. In nucleotides, the CDR3 is TGTGCCAGCAGGTCTAGCGGGGTTCAAGAGACCCAGTACTTC. Protein: CASRSSGVQETQYF.

This clone was seen a few times. The J gene is TRBJ2-7, the V gene TRBV4-2; 8 nucleotides line up with TRBD2. The CDR3 has 16 residues. V was clipped by 0 bases and J by 0 bases; unmatched bases: 4. In germline, CDR1 is LGHNA, CDR2 YNFKEQ. The CDR3 here is CASSQDGGLASYEQYF. CDR3 DNA: TGTGCCAGCAGCCAAGATGGAGGACTAGCCTCCTACGAGCAGTACTTC.